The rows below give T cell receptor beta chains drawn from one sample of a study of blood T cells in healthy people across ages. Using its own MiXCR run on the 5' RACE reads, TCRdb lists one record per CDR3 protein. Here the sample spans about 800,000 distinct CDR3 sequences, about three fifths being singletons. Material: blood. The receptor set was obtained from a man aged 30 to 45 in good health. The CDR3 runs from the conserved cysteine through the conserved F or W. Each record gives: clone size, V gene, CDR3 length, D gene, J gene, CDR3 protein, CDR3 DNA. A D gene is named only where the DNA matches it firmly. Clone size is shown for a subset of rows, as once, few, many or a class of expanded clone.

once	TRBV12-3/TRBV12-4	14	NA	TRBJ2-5	CASSPPLGQETQYF	TGTGCCAGCAGCCCTCCTTTGGGTCAGGAGACCCAGTACTTC
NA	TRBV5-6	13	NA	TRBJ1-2	CTSSLGSGDGYTF	TGTACCAGCAGCTTGGGATCGGGAGATGGCTACACCTTC
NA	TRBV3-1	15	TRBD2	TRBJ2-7	CASSQGLADYYEQYF	TGTGCCAGCAGCCAAGGGCTAGCGGATTACTACGAGCAGTACTTC
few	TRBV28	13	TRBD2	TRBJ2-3	CASQAGDRDTQYF	TGTGCCAGCCAAGCGGGAGATAGGGATACGCAGTATTTT
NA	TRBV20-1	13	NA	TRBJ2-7	CSARGTNSYEQYF	TGCAGTGCTAGAGGGACCAATTCCTACGAGCAGTACTTC
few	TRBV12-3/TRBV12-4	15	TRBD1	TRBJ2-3	CASSQTGGSTDTQYF	TGTGCCAGCAGCCAGACAGGGGGTAGTACAGATACGCAGTATTTT
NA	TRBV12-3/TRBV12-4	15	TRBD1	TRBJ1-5	CASTKNPGGIQPQHF	TGTGCCAGCACCAAAAACCCAGGGGGCATCCAGCCCCAGCATTTT
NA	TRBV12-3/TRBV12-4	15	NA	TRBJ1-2	CASTSLTGTNYGYTF	TGTGCCAGCACCTCCCTCACGGGAACTAACTATGGCTACACCTTC
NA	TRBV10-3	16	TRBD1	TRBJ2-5	CAISAGGTGTRGSQYF	TGTGCCATCAGTGCCGGTGGGACAGGCACCCGGGGGAGCCAGTACTTC
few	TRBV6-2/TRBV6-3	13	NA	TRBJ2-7	CASSYSDTQEQYF	TGTGCCAGCAGTTACTCGGATACCCAAGAGCAGTACTTC
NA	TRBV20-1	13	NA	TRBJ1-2	CSAREGVDYGYTF	TGCAGTGCTAGAGAGGGAGTTGACTATGGCTACACCTTC
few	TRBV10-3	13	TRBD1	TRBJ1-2	CAISEEGADGYTF	TGTGCCATCAGTGAAGAGGGGGCTGATGGCTACACCTTC
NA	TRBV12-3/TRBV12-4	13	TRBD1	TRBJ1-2	CASIGAGGYGYTF	TGTGCCAGCATAGGGGCAGGGGGCTATGGCTACACCTTC
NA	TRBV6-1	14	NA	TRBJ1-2	CASSEALNGYGYTF	TGTGCCAGCAGTGAAGCGCTAAATGGCTATGGCTACACCTTC
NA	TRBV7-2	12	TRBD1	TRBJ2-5	CASQGVRETQYF	TGTGCCAGTCAGGGGGTCCGCGAGACCCAGTACTTC
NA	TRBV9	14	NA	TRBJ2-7	CASSPSPESYEQYF	TGTGCCAGCAGCCCTAGCCCCGAGTCCTACGAGCAGTACTTC
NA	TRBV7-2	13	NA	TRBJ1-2	CASSSLGGYGYTF	TGTGCCAGCAGCTCCCTCGGGGGCTATGGCTACACCTTC
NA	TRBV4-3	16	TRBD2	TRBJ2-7	CASSQDYAPAGYEQYF	TGCGCCAGCAGCCAAGATTACGCCCCAGCGGGATACGAGCAGTACTTC
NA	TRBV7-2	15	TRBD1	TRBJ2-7	CASMQPGQGRYGQYF	TGTGCCAGCATGCAACCGGGACAGGGGCGGTACGGGCAGTACTTC
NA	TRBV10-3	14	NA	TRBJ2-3	CAISVGGATDTQYF	TGTGCCATCAGTGTGGGGGGGGCCACAGATACGCAGTATTTT
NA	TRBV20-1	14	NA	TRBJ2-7	CSARDFRGTYEQYF	TGCAGTGCTAGAGATTTCCGGGGAACCTACGAGCAGTACTTC
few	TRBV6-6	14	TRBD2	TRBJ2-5	CASIQAGDQETQYF	TGTGCCAGCATTCAAGCGGGAGACCAAGAGACCCAGTACTTC
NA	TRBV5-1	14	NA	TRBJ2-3	CASRFTGLTDTQYF	TGCGCCAGCAGATTTACAGGGCTCACAGATACGCAGTATTTT
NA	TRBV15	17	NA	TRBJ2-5	CATRPTGEVGSYNEQYF	TGTGCCACCAGACCGACGGGGGAGGTGGGCTCCTACAATGAGCAGTACTTC
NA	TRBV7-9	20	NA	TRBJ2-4	CASSLEKPSERSLSKNIQYF	TGTGCCAGCAGCTTAGAGAAGCCGTCAGAGAGGAGCCTATCCAAAAACATTCAGTACTTC
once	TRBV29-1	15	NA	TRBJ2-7	CSAGTGRQGSSEQYF	TGCAGCGCTGGGACGGGGAGGCAGGGTTCAAGCGAGCAGTACTTC
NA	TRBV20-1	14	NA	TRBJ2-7	CSARRGGTPDEQYF	TGCAGTGCTAGGAGGGGCGGGACCCCCGACGAGCAGTACTTC
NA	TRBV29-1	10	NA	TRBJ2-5	CSVVGVAPYF	TGCAGCGTTGTTGGGGTAGCGCCGTACTTC
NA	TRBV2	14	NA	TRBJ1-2	CAITMDFVVEGYTF	TGTGCCATCACCATGGACTTTGTTGTGGAGGGCTACACCTTC
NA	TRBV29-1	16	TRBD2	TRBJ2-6	CSVPAGGEAGANVLTF	TGCAGCGTGCCGGCGGGGGGGGAAGCTGGGGCCAACGTCCTGACTTTC
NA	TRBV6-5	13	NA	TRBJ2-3	CASSYAPANTQYF	TGTGCCAGCAGTTACGCCCCGGCAAATACGCAGTATTTT
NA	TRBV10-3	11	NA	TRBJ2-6	CAVSGANVLTF	TGTGCCGTTTCTGGGGCCAACGTCCTGACTTTC
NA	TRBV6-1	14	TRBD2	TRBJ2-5	CASNLLAGGETQYF	TGTGCCAGCAATCTACTAGCGGGAGGGGAGACCCAGTACTTC
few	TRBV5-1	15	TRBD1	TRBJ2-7	CASSRPGTGDHEQYF	TGCGCCAGCAGCCGCCCCGGGACAGGGGACCACGAGCAGTACTTC
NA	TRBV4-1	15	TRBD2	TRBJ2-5	CASSHLGGAFETQYF	TGCGCCAGCAGCCATCTCGGGGGGGCCTTTGAGACCCAGTACTTC
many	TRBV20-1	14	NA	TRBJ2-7	CSAGISGPGREQYF	TGCAGTGCTGGAATCAGCGGACCTGGGAGGGAGCAGTACTTC
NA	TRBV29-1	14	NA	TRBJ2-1	CSVEVLADYNEQFF	TGCAGCGTTGAAGTTCTAGCCGACTACAATGAGCAGTTCTTC
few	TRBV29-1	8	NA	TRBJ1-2	CSPGGYTF	TGCAGTCCCGGGGGCTACACCTTC
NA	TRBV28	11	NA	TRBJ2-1	CASSFYSEQFF	TGTGCCAGCAGTTTCTACTCCGAGCAGTTCTTC
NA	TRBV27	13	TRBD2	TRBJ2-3	CASKSRGVDTQYF	TGTGCCAGCAAATCGCGGGGGGTAGATACGCAGTATTTT
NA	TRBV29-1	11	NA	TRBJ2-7	CSVKQDNEQYF	TGCAGCGTAAAACAGGACAATGAGCAGTACTTC
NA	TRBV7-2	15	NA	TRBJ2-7	CASSLTGTHGSEQYF	TGTGCCAGCAGCTTAACCGGGACACACGGGAGCGAGCAGTACTTC
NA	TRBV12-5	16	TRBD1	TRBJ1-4	CASSLGQLSTNEKLFF	TGTGCTAGTAGTCTGGGACAGCTATCAACTAATGAAAAACTGTTTTTT
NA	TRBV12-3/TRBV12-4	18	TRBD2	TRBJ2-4	CASSSPLASGKGYNEQYF	TGTGCCAGCAGTTCCCCCCTAGCTAGCGGGAAGGGCTACAATGAGCAGTACTTC
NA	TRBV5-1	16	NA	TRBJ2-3	CASSRSGTLSTDTQYF	TGCGCCAGCAGCCGTTCCGGGACCTTATCCACAGATACGCAGTATTTT
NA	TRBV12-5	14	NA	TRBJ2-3	CASGLGVSTDTQYF	TGTGCTAGTGGTTTGGGAGTGAGCACAGATACGCAGTATTTT
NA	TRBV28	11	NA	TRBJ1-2	CASTTVGGYTF	TGTGCCAGCACCACGGTGGGGGGCTACACCTTC
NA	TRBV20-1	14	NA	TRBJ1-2	CSARMGDRGYGYTF	TGCAGTGCCAGAATGGGAGACAGAGGGTATGGCTACACCTTC
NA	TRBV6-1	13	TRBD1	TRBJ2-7	CASSEDRGYEQYF	TGTGCCAGCAGCGAGGACAGGGGGTACGAGCAGTACTTC
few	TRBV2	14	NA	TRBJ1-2	CASSEGTAGWGYTF	TGTGCCAGCAGTGAAGGAACAGCGGGTTGGGGCTACACCTTC
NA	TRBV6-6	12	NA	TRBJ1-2	CASRAIQGGYTF	TGTGCCAGCAGAGCCATACAAGGGGGCTACACCTTC
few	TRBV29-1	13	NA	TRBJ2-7	CSAQQGLHYEQYF	TGCAGCGCTCAACAGGGACTTCACTACGAGCAGTACTTC
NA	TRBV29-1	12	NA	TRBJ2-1	CSVDLDPGEQFF	TGCAGCGTTGATCTAGATCCCGGTGAGCAGTTCTTC
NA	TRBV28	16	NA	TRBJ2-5	CASSPIPAGAQETQYF	TGTGCCAGCAGTCCGATTCCGGCGGGGGCTCAAGAGACCCAGTACTTC
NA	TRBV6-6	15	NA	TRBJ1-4	CASSYGGGGNRKLFF	TGTGCCAGCAGTTACGGCGGGGGGGGGAACCGAAAACTGTTTTTT
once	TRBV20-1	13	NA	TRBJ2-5	CSARRDLQETQYF	TGCAGTGCTAGGCGAGACTTACAAGAGACCCAGTACTTC
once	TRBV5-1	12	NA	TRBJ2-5	CASNGGEETQYF	TGCGCCAGCAATGGAGGGGAAGAGACCCAGTACTTC
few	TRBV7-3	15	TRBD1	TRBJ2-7	CASSDGTGRMGEQYF	TGTGCCAGCAGCGATGGGACAGGGCGAATGGGCGAGCAGTACTTC